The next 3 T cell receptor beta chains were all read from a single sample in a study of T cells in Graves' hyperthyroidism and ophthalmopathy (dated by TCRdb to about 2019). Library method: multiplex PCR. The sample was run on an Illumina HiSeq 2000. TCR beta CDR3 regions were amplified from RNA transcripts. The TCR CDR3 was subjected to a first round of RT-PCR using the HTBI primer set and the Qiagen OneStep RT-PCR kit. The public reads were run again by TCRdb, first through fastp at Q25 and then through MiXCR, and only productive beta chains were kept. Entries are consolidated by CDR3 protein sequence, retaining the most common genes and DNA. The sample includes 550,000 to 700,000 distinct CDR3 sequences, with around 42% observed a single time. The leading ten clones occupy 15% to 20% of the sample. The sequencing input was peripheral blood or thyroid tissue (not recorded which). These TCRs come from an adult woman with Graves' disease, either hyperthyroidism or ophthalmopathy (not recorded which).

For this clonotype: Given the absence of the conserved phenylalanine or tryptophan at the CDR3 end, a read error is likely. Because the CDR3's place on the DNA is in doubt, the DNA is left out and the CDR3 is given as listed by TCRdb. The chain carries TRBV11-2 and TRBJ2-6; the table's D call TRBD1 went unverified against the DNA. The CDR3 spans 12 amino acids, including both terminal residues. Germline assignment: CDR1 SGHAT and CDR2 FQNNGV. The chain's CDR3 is CASSGWGHGLQG.

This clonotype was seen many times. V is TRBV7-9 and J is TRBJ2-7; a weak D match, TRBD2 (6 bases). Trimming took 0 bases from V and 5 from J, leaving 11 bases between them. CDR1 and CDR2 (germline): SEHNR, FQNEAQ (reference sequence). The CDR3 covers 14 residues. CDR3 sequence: CASSLAGRGNEQYF. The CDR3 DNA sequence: TGTGCCAGCAGCTTAGCCGGGAGAGGAAACGAGCAGTACTTC.

The CDR3 region is CAISEWGDNSPLHF. CDR3 nucleotides: TGTGCCATCAGTGAGTGGGGGGATAATTCACCCCTCCACTTT. This chain links TRBV10-3 with TRBJ1-6; weak D call: TRBD1 (5 bases). V lost 1 base and J 5 bases, leaving 6 bases between the germline ends. The CDR3 loop spans 14 amino acids. Looked up from germline, CDR1 is ENHRY and CDR2 is SYGVKD.